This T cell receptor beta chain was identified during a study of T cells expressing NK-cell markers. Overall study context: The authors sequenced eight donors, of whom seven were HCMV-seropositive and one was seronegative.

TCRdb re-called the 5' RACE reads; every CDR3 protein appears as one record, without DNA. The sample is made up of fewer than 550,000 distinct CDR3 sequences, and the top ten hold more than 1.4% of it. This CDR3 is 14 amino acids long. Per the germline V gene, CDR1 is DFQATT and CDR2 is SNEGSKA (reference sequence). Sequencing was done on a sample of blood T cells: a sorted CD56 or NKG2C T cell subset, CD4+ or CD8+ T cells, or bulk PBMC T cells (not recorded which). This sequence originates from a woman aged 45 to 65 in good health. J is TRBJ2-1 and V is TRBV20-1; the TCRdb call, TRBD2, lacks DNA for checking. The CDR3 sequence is CSARLTSGSGEQFF.